These 19 T cell receptor beta chains were all obtained from the same sample, sequenced in a study of blood T cell repertoires in COVID-19. Here immunoSEQ multiplex PCR was the method, and the copy in TCRdb shows in-frame clones only, minus some. The sample includes some 160,000 clones, over 80% of them seen just once. Sequences were obtained from peripheral blood. All receptors derive from a man in his sixties or seventies who had recovered from COVID-19.

This sequence joins TRBV19 and TRBJ2-7; TRBD2 matches at 9 bases. Germline CDR1 and CDR2: LNHDA and SQIVND (reference sequence). Trimming took 5 bases from V and 2 from J; bases not matched to a gene: 4. There are 14 residues in the CDR3. Written as DNA, the CDR3 is TGTGCCAGTAGTCGACTAGCGGCACCCTACGAGCAGTACTTC. Amino acid sequence: CASSRLAAPYEQYF. Variable domain in full (rest from reference TRBV19 and TRBJ2-7): DGGITQSPKYLFRKEGQNVTLSCEQNLNHDAMYWYRQDPGQGLRLIYYSQIVNDFQKGDIAEGYSVSREKKESFPLTVTSAQKNPTAFYLCASSRLAAPYEQYFGPGTRLTVT.

This chain joins TRBV11-2 and TRBJ2-3; tentatively, D is TRBD1 (6 bases). CDR3 length: 17 amino acids. Germline V gives CDR1 SGHAT, CDR2 FQNNGV. V was trimmed by 1 base and J by 0 bases, leaving 14 bases between them. The CDR3 reads CASSLVGAVTSTDTQYF. The CDR3 nucleotides are TGTGCCAGCAGCTTAGTGGGGGCGGTGACAAGCACAGATACGCAGTATTTT. Complete variable domain (other parts from reference TRBV11-2 and TRBJ2-3): EAGVAQSPRYKIIEKRQSVAFWCNPISGHATLYWYQQILGQGPKLLIQFQNNGVVDDSQLPKDRFSAERLKGVDSTLKIQPAKLEDSAVYLCASSLVGAVTSTDTQYFGPGTRLTVL.

The CDR3 region has the DNA TGCGCCAGCACCCCTAGCGGGACACACGAGCAGTACTTC. It yields the protein CASTPSGTHEQYF. The rearrangement uses TRBV5-1 and TRBJ2-7; 9 nucleotides align to TRBD2. J gave up 5 bases and V 6 bases, and 6 bases lay outside the gene matches. The germline gives CDR1 SGHRS, CDR2 YFSETQ. CDR3 length: 13 residues.

V and J are TRBV19 and TRBJ1-2, with D tentatively TRBD1 (5 bases). The V end lost 5 bases, the J end lost 6 bases, and 19 bases lay between the germline ends. This CDR3 is built from 15 residues. Germline V gene data show CDR1 as LNHDA and CDR2 as SQIVND (reference sequence). The CDR3 loop is CASSARDSGGHGYTF. CDR3 nucleotide sequence: TGTGCCAGTAGTGCACGGGACTCTGGGGGTCATGGCTACACCTTC.

J is TRBJ2-3 and V is TRBV29-1; 12 bases fit TRBD1. Looked up from germline, CDR1 is SQVTM and CDR2 is ANQGSEA. V lost 1 base and J lost 0; bases outside the gene matches: 5. The CDR3 contains 17 residues. CDR3 sequence (DNA): TGCAGCGTTGAAGGGGGGACAGGGGGCTCTAGCACAGATACGCAGTATTTT. Translated, it gives CSVEGGTGGSSTDTQYF.

The CDR3 bases are TGCGCCAGCAGCCGGGGGACTCAAGCTTACAATGAGCAGTTCTTC. Its translation: CASSRGTQAYNEQFF. The rearrangement joins TRBV4-1 to TRBJ2-1, with a weak D call TRBD2 (6 bases). CDR3 length: 15 residues. V was cut by 4 bases and J by 4 bases, with 14 bases left in between. Germline V lookup: CDR1 MGHRA, CDR2 YSYEKL.

The chain combines TRBV7-9 with TRBJ1-6; the D gene is possibly TRBD1 (5 bases). V was clipped by 5 bases and J by 0 bases, with 11 bases between them. The CDR3 runs 16 residues. Germline V gene sequence: CDR1 SEHNR, CDR2 FQNEAQ (reference sequence). The CDR3 here is CASSPGTASYNSPLHF. CDR3 sequence (DNA): TGTGCCAGCAGCCCCGGGACTGCCTCCTATAATTCACCCCTCCACTTT.

The chain couples TRBV28 to TRBJ2-2; 9 nucleotides line up with TRBD1. The CDR3 contains 15 residues. With 4 bases clipped from V and 4 bases from J, the junction kept 4 bases outside the gene matches. Germline V lookup: CDR1 MDHEN, CDR2 SYDVKM. The CDR3 DNA sequence: TGTGCCAGCAGTTCACAGGGGGCGGGCACCGGGGAGCTGTTTTTT. Translated: CASSSQGAGTGELFF.

This clone was counted a few times. J is TRBJ2-5 and V is TRBV11-2; TRBD2 matches 7 bases. The CDR3 runs 15 residues. The germline gives CDR1 SGHAT, CDR2 FQNNGV. Trimming cost V 1 base and J 5 bases; bases outside gene matches: 7. CDR3 sequence: CASSLGGGRGETQYF. The CDR3 bases are TGTGCCAGCAGCTTAGGAGGCGGGAGAGGGGAGACCCAGTACTTC.

The chain recombines TRBV7-3 with TRBJ2-3; TRBD2 matches at 13 bases. Germline CDR1 and CDR2: SGHTA and FQGTGA. The CDR3 consists of 18 residues. With 6 bases clipped from V and 4 bases from J, the junction kept 13 bases outside the gene matches. CDR3 DNA sequence: TGTGCCAGCAGTACCGGACTAGCGGGAGTAGAAGTGTCAGATACGCAGTATTTT. Translation gives CASSTGLAGVEVSDTQYF.

This clone was counted between two and nine times. The chain is built from TRBV7-9 and TRBJ2-6; 8 bases agree with TRBD1. Trimming at V came to 7 bases and at J to 0 bases, leaving 8 bases not matched to a gene. Germline V CDR1 and CDR2: SEHNR, FQNEAQ (reference sequence). The CDR3 has 17 amino acids. The CDR3 DNA follows: TGTGCCAGCATGCCGGGGACAGGCCCCTCTGGGGCCAACGTCCTGACTTTC. Translated, it gives CASMPGTGPSGANVLTF.

This chain links TRBV13 with TRBJ2-3; 8 bases agree with TRBD1. The CDR3 extends over 16 amino acids. The V segment lost 1 base and the J segment 4 bases; nucleotides outside the gene matches: 7. CDR1 and CDR2 (germline): PRHDT, FYEKMQ (reference sequence). For the CDR3, the DNA is TGTGCCAGCAGCTTAGAGGCAGGGGGCACGGCAGATACGCAGTATTTT. Translated: CASSLEAGGTADTQYF.

The chain employs TRBV19 and TRBJ2-6; 8 nucleotides match TRBD2. The CDR3 contains 18 residues. The germline V gene encodes CDR1 LNHDA and CDR2 SQIVND (reference sequence). Trimming at V came to 6 bases and at J to 4 bases, leaving 14 bases not matched to a gene. This chain's CDR3 is CASSPRGGHTPGANVLTF. CDR3 coding DNA: TGTGCCAGTAGCCCCCGGGGGGGCCATACGCCGGGGGCCAACGTCCTGACTTTC. Full variable domain (remainder filled in from reference TRBV19 and TRBJ2-6): DGGITQSPKYLFRKEGQNVTLSCEQNLNHDAMYWYRQDPGQGLRLIYYSQIVNDFQKGDIAEGYSVSREKKESFPLTVTSAQKNPTAFYLCASSPRGGHTPGANVLTFGAGSRLTVL.

This chain joins TRBV7-3 and TRBJ2-2; 9 bases are a match to TRBD2. The V and J ends lost 1 base and 6 bases, in that order; junction bases with no gene match: 6. Germline CDR1 and CDR2: SGHTA and FQGTGA. The CDR3 extends over 16 amino acids. The CDR3 loop reads CASSLNGGRASGELFF. The CDR3 DNA is TGTGCCAGCAGCTTAAACGGCGGGAGGGCTTCCGGGGAGCTGTTTTTT.

The rearrangement links TRBV7-2 to TRBJ1-6; TRBD1 agrees at 7 bases. This CDR3 is 13 amino acids long. V dropped 5 bases and J dropped 8; count of bases not matched to a gene: 3. CDR1 is SGHTA and CDR2 is FQGNSA in the germline V gene. CDR3 sequence: CASSVTGDSPLHF. In nucleotides, the CDR3 is TGTGCCAGCAGCGTAACAGGGGATTCACCCCTCCACTTT.

CDR3 amino acids: CVTGDLNTGELFF. The CDR3 DNA is TGTGTTACGGGAGACTTAAACACCGGGGAGCTGTTTTTT. J is TRBJ2-2 and V is TRBV7-3, with TRBD2 as a possible D gene (6 bases). Germline CDR1 and CDR2: SGHTA and FQGTGA. The CDR3 runs 13 residues.

The rearrangement links TRBV7-2 to TRBJ2-1, with 7 bases that match TRBD1. The CDR3 has 16 amino acids. After removal of 0 bases from V and 10 bases from J, the junction contained 12 bases not matched to a gene. Germline V gene sequence: CDR1 SGHTA, CDR2 FQGNSA. The chain's CDR3 is CASSLAGTVTAREQFF. The CDR3 DNA reads TGTGCCAGCAGCTTAGCGGGGACAGTGACGGCACGGGAGCAGTTCTTC.

Written as DNA, the CDR3 is TGTGCCAGCAGCTTCAGGCCTCAAGAATCCTACGAGCAGTACTTC. It codes for CASSFRPQESYEQYF. The V call is TRBV7-2, the J call TRBJ2-7; D ambiguous. V was pared by 3 bases and J by 1 base, with 13 bases between. The germline V gene has CDR1 SGHTA and CDR2 FQGNSA. This CDR3 is built from 15 residues.

The genes are TRBV15 and TRBJ1-1; D gene ambiguous. Germline V gives CDR1 LNHNV, CDR2 YYDKDF (reference sequence). Between the trimmed V and J ends, which lost 0 bases and 8 bases, there was a span of 13 bases. CDR3 length: 14 amino acids. CDR3 sequence (DNA): TGTGCCACCAGCAGAGACGCAACCAACAGAGAAGCTTTCTTT. Translated, it gives CATSRDATNREAFF.